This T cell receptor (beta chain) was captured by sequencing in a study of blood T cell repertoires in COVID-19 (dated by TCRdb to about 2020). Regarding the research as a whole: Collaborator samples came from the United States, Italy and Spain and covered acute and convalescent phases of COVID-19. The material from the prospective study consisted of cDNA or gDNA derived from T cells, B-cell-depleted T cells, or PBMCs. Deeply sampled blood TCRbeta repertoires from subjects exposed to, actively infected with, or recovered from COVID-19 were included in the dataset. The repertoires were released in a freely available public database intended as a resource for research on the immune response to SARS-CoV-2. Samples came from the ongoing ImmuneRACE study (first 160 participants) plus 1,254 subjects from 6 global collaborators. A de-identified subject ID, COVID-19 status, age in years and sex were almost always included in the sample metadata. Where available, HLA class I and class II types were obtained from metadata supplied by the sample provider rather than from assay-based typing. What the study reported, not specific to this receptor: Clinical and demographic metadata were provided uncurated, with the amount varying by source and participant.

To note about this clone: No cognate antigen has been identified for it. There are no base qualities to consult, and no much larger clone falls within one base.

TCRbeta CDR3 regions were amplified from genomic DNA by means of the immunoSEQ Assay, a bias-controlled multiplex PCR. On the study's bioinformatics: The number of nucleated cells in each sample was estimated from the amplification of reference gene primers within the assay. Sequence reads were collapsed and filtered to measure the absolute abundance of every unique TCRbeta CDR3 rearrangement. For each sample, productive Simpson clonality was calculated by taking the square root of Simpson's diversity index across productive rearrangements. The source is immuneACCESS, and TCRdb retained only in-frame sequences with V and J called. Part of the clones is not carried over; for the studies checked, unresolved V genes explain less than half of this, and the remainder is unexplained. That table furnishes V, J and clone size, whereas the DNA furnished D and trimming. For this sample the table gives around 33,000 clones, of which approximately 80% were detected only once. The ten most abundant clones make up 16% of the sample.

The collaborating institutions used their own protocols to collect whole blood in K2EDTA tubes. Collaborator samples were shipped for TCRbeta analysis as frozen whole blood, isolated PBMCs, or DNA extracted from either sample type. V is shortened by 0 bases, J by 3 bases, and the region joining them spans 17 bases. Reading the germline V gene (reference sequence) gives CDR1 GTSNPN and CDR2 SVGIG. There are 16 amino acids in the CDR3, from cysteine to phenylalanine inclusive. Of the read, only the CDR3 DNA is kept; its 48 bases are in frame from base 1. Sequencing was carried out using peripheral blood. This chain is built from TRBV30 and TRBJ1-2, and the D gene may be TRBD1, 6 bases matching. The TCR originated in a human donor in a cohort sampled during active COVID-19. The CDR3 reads CAWSVGPLDRHYGYTF. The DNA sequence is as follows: TGTGCCTGGAGTGTAGGGCCCCTGGACAGACACTATGGCTACACCTTC.